The clone carrying this T cell receptor (beta chain) has only one observation. The CDR3 has 14 amino acids. The V end lost 2 bases, the J end lost 5 bases, and 12 bases lay between the germline ends. Germline V gene lookup returns CDR1 SGHTA and CDR2 FQGNSA. The data originate from a study of CD8 T cells in Susac syndrome. It was with random hexamers that roughly 0.5 to 1 ug RNA was reverse transcribed. Amplification of TCR beta CDR3 spanned 54 Vbeta and 13 Jbeta via immunoSEQ multiplex PCR. MiXCR, run by TCRdb on the immunoSEQ multiplex PCR reads, gives a single entry per CDR3 protein. The top ten clones hold around 0.12% of a sample with approximately 100,000 distinct CDR3 sequences, about nine tenths of them seen once.

This TCR came from a human donor in good health. This sequence joins TRBV7-2 and TRBJ1-1; D uncertain. Specimen: CD8+ T cells from PBMCs. CDR3 sequence: CASSLFAGRTEAFF. The CDR3 coding sequence is TGTGCCAGCAGCTTATTTGCAGGTCGGACTGAAGCTTTCTTT. The variable domain in full, with the rest retrieved from reference TRBV7-2 and TRBJ1-1, is GAGVSQSPSNKVTEKGKDVELRCDPISGHTALYWYRQSLGQGLEFLIYFQGNSAPDKSGLPSDRFSAERTGGSVSTLTIQRTQQEDSAVYLCASSLFAGRTEAFFGQGTRLTVV.